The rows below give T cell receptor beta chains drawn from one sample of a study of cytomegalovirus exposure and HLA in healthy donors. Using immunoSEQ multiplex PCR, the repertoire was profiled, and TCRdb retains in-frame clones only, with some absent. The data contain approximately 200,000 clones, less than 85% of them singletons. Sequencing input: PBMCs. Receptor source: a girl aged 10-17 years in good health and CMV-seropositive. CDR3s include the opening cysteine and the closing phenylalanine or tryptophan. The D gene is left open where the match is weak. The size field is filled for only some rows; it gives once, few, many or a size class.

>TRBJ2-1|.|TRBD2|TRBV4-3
CASSPGLAGGEQFF
TGCGCCAGCAGCCCGGGACTAGCGGGGGGTGAGCAGTTCTTC
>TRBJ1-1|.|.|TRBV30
CAWGEGRVNTEAFF
TGTGCCTGGGGGGAGGGACGGGTTAACACTGAAGCTTTCTTT
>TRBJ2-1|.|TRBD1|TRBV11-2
CASSVAPGQGSEFF
TGTGCCAGCAGCGTAGCCCCGGGACAGGGGAGTGAGTTCTTC
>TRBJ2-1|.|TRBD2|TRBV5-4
CASSLDGGGNEQFF
TGTGCCAGCAGCCTGGACGGGGGGGGCAATGAGCAGTTCTTC
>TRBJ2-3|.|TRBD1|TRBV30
CAWSAPGQKTDTQYF
TGTGCCTGGAGCGCTCCGGGACAGAAGACAGATACGCAGTATTTT
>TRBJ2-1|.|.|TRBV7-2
CASSSTIGGGEQFF
TGTGCCAGCAGTTCAACCATAGGGGGTGGGGAGCAGTTCTTC
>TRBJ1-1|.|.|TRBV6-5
CASSYRRTTEAFF
TGTGCCAGCAGTTACAGGAGGACCACTGAAGCTTTCTTT
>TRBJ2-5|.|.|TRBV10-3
CAISEEMGRETQYF
TGTGCCATCAGTGAGGAGATGGGCCGAGAGACCCAGTACTTC
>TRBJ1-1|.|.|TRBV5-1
CASTPWGRTEAFF
TGCGCCAGCACGCCCTGGGGGCGCACTGAAGCTTTCTTT
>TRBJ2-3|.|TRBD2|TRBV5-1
CASSLRTSGGAGDTQYF
TGCGCCAGCAGCCTAAGGACTAGCGGGGGGGCAGGAGATACGCAGTATTTT
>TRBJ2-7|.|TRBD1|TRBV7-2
CASSLRRDRGHEQYF
TGTGCCAGCAGCCTACGCCGGGACAGGGGCCACGAGCAGTACTTC
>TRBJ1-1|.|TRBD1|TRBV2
CASRGDSWNTEAFF
TGTGCCAGCAGAGGGGACAGTTGGAACACTGAAGCTTTCTTT
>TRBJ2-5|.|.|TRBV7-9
CASSATGTLIQETQYF
TGTGCCAGCAGCGCAACCGGGACACTAATTCAAGAGACCCAGTACTTC
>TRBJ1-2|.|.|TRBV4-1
CASSSPAQGDYGYTF
TGCGCCAGCAGCTCCCCCGCACAGGGAGATTATGGCTACACCTTC
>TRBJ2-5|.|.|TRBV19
CASSIVGEHRDHPQETQYF
TGTGCCAGTAGTATAGTGGGGGAGCACAGGGACCACCCCCAAGAGACCCAGTACTTC
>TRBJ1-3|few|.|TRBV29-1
CSVGARDSGNTIYF
TGCAGCGTTGGGGCCAGAGACTCTGGAAACACCATATATTTT
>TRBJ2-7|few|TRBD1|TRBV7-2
CASSPPGTGYVGQYF
TGTGCCAGCAGCCCACCCGGGACAGGGTATGTTGGGCAGTACTTC
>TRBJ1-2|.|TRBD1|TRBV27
CASSLQGGDGYTF
TGTGCCAGCAGTTTACAAGGGGGCGATGGCTACACCTTC
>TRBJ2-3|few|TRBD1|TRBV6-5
CASSYSGGQGLHTQYF
TGTGCCAGCAGTTACTCGGGGGGACAGGGTCTGCATACGCAGTATTTT
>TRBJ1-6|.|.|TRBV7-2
CASSVRGPNSPLHF
TGTGCCAGCAGCGTCAGGGGTCCTAATTCACCCCTCCACTTT
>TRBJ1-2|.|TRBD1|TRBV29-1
CSVWGQGMRADGYTF
TGCAGCGTATGGGGACAGGGCATGCGTGCCGACGGCTACACCTTC
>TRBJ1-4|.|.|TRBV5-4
CASSLARRGGGEKLFF
TGTGCCAGCAGCTTGGCCAGGAGGGGAGGAGGCGAAAAACTGTTTTTT
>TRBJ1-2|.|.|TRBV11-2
CASSSQQAYYGYTF
TGTGCCAGCAGCTCTCAACAGGCCTACTATGGCTACACCTTC
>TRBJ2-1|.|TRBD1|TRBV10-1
CASSDGTGNLKDNEQFF
TGCGCCAGCAGTGATGGGACAGGGAATTTAAAGGACAATGAGCAGTTCTTC
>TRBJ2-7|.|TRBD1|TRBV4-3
CASSQDPAGGEQYF
TGCGCCAGCAGCCAAGATCCTGCAGGGGGCGAGCAGTACTTC
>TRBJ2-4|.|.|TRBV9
CASSVGGNSVGIQYF
TGTGCCAGCAGCGTAGGCGGTAATAGCGTGGGCATTCAGTACTTC
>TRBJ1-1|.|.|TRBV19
CASERMTGTEAFF
TGTGCCAGCGAAAGGATGACGGGCACTGAAGCTTTCTTT
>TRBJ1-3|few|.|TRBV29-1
CSVSLSGNTIYF
TGCAGCGTTTCCCTGTCTGGAAACACCATATATTTT
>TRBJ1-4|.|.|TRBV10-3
CAISETRLGGDEKLFF
TGTGCCATCAGTGAGACCCGACTGGGGGGAGATGAAAAACTGTTTTTT
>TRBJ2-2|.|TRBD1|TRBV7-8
CASRFDRGQAGELFF
TGTGCCAGCAGATTCGACAGGGGGCAAGCCGGGGAGCTGTTTTTT
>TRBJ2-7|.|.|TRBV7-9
CASSPPGLFYEQYF
TGTGCCAGCAGCCCACCGGGACTTTTCTACGAGCAGTACTTC
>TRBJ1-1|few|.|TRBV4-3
CASSQGAGVTEAFF
TGCGCCAGCAGCCAAGGTGCGGGGGTCACTGAAGCTTTCTTT
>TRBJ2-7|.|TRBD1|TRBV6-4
CASRHRGSAYEQYF
TGTGCCAGCAGACACAGGGGCTCGGCCTACGAGCAGTACTTC
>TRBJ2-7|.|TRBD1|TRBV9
CASSGGTGQREQYF
TGTGCCAGCAGCGGGGGGACAGGGCAGAGGGAGCAGTACTTC
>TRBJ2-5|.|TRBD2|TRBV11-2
CASSFLSGGTRSETQYF
TGTGCCAGCAGCTTTCTTAGCGGGGGGACCAGGTCTGAGACCCAGTACTTC
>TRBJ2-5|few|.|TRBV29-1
CSVEAGASRTQYF
TGCAGCGTTGAGGCGGGGGCCAGTCGGACCCAGTACTTC
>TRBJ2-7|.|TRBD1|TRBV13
CASSPGQGTYYEQYF
TGTGCCAGCAGCCCGGGACAGGGGACATACTACGAGCAGTACTTC
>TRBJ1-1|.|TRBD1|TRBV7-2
CASSLSRTGSTEAFF
TGTGCCAGCAGCTTATCCCGGACAGGGTCGACTGAAGCTTTCTTT
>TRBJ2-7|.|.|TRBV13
CASSLLGVSYEQYF
TGTGCCAGCAGCTTATTAGGGGTCTCCTACGAGCAGTACTTC
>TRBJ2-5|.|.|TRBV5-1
CASSLWATQDQETQYF
TGCGCCAGCAGCTTGTGGGCTACCCAAGACCAAGAGACCCAGTACTTC
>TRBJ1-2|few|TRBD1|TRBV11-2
CASSPSRGTLEGYTF
TGTGCCAGCAGCCCATCCAGGGGGACCCTAGAGGGCTACACCTTC
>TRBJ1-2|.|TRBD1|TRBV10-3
CAISQGAGDYGYTF
TGTGCCATCAGTCAGGGGGCTGGCGACTATGGCTACACCTTC
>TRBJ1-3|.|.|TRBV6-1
CASSEAGGGNTIYF
TGTGCCAGCAGTGAAGCAGGGGGTGGAAACACCATATATTTT
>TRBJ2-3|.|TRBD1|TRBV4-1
CASSQGQGSPDTQYF
TGCGCCAGCAGCCAAGGACAGGGGAGCCCAGATACGCAGTATTTT